Listed here is a single T cell receptor beta chain. Which antigen it targets is not known. Base quality data are lacking; no much larger clone is found one base away. The sample is drawn from a study of blood T cells in healthy people across ages (dated by TCRdb to the mid-2010s). Background for the entire study: In model experiments, template switching captured about one uniquely barcoded TCR beta cDNA molecule for every two T cells. Age-related changes in TCR beta repertoire diversity were measured in the study by deep sequencing normalized with unique cDNA molecular identifiers. The donors were split into four age groups: young (average around 15 years), middle-aged (39), aged (roughly 60) and long-lived (under 85). To avoid experimental bias, donors of different ages were spread randomly across the sequencing lanes. Using the same blood draw, the study looked at two additional independent replicas of 1 million unique cDNA reads for two donors, one aged 18 to 30 and the other aged 80 or older. General study outcomes and caveats: Estimates of total diversity based on one million sequenced T cells were considered lower bounds and underestimates. As age increased, observed TCR beta diversity per million T cells dropped in a roughly linear way, and a significant reduction was already evident by age 40. A strong correlation was found between observed TCR beta diversity and the percentage of naive T cells measured by flow cytometry. Since profiling was done on bulk unsorted PBMCs, naive and antigen-experienced compartments could not be conclusively compared. The CMV infection status of donors was not known, potentially confounding age-related changes in expanded clonotypes. The long-lived group showed more naive CD4+ T cells, fewer expanded clones and increased TCR diversity than the aged group, suggesting age selection.

The CDR3 measures 15 amino acids from cysteine to phenylalanine. Only the CDR3 part of the read is kept: 45 bases, read in frame from the first base. Deletion took 7 bases off V and 0 bases off J, with a span of 14 bases between the germline ends. Library method: 5' RACE. TCRdb records Illumina HiSeq 2500 as the sequencer. A second 7 to 11 cycle PCR used a sample-barcoded 5' primer and a J-beta primer mix. Each TCR beta cDNA molecule received a unique molecular identifier from a template-switch 5' adaptor carrying 12 random nucleotides. Each sample yielded at least 2.5 million CDR3-containing paired-end reads. All of the RNA was converted into first-strand cDNA using the Mint cDNA synthesis kit, with a TRBC-specific oligonucleotide serving as the primer. Following uracil-DNA glycosylase treatment, all cDNA underwent a first 18-cycle PCR with the universal primers M1SS and BC2_uni_R. The original methods were these. For normalization, 1 million high-quality reads were randomly selected from each sample, with every read carrying a distinct molecular identifier. Reads with shared molecular identifiers were discarded instead of being binned into consensus sequences. MiTCR, run with a Q25 quality threshold and the strictest error-elimination algorithm, handled CDR3 identification, clonotype clustering and error correction. Lower-bound total TCR beta diversity was estimated with a nonparametric unseen species model using Euler transformation. TCRdb reprocessed the public reads (quality trimming at Q25 with fastp, clone calling with MiXCR) and kept in-frame beta chains. Rows are combined by CDR3 protein, so each entry shows the most common genes and DNA. The V and J calls were determined by TCRdb, not by the authors. For this sample the table gives fewer than 1.5 million distinct CDR3 sequences, of which approximately 42% were detected only once. The biggest ten clones account for 7.9% of the sample.

Donors were 30 to 45 systemically healthy Caucasian individuals from Russia aged 6 to 90 years. Around 10 milliliters of peripheral blood were drawn from each donor into EDTA-treated Vacutainer tubes. PBMCs were isolated by Ficoll-Paque density-gradient centrifugation, with at least 7 million obtained per sample. Total RNA was extracted from PBMCs with Trizol reagent, with at least 6 micrograms obtained per sample. Naive CD45RAhigh/CD27high T cell percentages were measured by flow cytometry on a PBMC aliquot from every donor. This TCR came from a young woman in good health. Recombination connected TRBV12-3 or TRBV12-4 to TRBJ2-3; the D gene is perhaps TRBD2, from 7 matching bases. The sample was blood. The DNA reads TGTGCCAGCACCTCTGGCGGGGGCAGCACAGATACGCAGTATTTT. The translation is CASTSGGGSTDTQYF.